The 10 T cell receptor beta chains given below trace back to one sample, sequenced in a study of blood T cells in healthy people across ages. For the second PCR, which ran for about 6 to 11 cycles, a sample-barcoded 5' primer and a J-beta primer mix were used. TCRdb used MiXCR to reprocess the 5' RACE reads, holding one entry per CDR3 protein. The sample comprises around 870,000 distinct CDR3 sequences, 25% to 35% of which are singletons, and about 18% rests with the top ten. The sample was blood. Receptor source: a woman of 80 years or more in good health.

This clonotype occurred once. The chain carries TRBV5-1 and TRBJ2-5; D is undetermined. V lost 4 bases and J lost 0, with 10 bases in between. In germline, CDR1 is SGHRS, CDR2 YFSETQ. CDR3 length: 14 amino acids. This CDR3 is CASSPEGYQETQYF. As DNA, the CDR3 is TGCGCCAGCAGCCCCGAAGGGTACCAAGAGACCCAGTACTTC.

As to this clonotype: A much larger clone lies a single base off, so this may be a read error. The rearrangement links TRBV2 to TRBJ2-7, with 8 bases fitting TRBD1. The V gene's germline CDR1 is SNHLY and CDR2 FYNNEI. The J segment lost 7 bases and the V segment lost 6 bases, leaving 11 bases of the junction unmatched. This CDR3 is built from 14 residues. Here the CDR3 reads CASRDREAYNEQYF. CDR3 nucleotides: TGTGCCAGCAGGGACAGGGAAGCCTACAATGAGCAGTACTTC.

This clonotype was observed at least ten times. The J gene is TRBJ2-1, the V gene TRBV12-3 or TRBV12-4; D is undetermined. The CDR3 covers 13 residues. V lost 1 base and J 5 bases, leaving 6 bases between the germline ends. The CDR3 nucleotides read TGTGCCAGCAGTTTAGAACAGCACAATGAGCAGTTCTTC. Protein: CASSLEQHNEQFF.

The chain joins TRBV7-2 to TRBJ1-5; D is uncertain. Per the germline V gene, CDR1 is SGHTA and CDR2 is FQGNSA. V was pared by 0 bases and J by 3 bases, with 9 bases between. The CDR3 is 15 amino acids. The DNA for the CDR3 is TGTGCCAGCAGCTTAGCACAGATCGACAATCAGCCCCAGCATTTT. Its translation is CASSLAQIDNQPQHF.

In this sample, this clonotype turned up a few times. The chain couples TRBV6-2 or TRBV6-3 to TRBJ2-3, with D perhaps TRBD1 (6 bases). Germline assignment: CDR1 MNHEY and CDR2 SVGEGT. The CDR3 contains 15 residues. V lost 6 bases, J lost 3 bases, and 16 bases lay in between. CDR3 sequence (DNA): TGTGCCAGCAGACAGAGGGGGACGGGTACAGATACGCAGTATTTT. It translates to CASRQRGTGTDTQYF.

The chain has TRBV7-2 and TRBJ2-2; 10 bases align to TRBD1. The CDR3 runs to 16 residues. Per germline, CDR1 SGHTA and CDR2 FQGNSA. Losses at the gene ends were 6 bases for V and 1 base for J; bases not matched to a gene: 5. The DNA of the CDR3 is TGTGCCAGCAGTCGACAGGGGGCAAGGAACACCGGGGAGCTGTTTTTT. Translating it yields CASSRQGARNTGELFF.

The CDR3 bases are TGTGCCACCAGCGTTCGGACACATCAGCCCCAGCATTTT. This codes for CATSVRTHQPQHF. The chain carries TRBV15 and TRBJ1-5, with a weak D call TRBD1 (5 bases). Germline CDR1 is LNHNV and CDR2 is YYDKDF (reference sequence). The CDR3 loop spans 13 amino acids. V lost 5 bases and J lost 5, with 10 bases in between. The whole variable domain, filled in from reference TRBV15 and TRBJ1-5, reads DAMVIQNPRYQVTQFGKPVTLSCSQTLNHNVMYWYQQKSSQAPKLLFHYYDKDFNNEADTPDNFQSRRPNTSFCFLDIRSPGLGDTAMYLCATSVRTHQPQHFGDGTRLSIL.

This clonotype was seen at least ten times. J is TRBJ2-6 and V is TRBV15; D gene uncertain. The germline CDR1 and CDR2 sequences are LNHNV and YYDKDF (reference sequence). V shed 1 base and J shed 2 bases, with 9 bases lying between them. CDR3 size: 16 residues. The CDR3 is CATSRGTAAGANVLTF. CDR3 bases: TGTGCCACCAGCAGAGGGACGGCGGCTGGGGCCAACGTCCTGACTTTC.

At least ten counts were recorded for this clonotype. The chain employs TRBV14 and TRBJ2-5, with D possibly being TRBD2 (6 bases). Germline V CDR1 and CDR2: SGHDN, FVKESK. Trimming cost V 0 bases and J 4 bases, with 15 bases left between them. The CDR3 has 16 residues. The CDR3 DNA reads TGTGCCAGCAGCCAAGATAGCGGACTAAAGGGAGAGACCCAGTACTTC. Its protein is CASSQDSGLKGETQYF. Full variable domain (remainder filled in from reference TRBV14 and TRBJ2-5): EAGVTQFPSHSVIEKGQTVTLRCDPISGHDNLYWYRRVMGKEIKFLLHFVKESKQDESGMPNNRFLAERTGGTYSTLKVQPAELEDSGVYFCASSQDSGLKGETQYFGPGTRLLVL.

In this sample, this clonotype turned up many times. The CDR3 loop reads CASSYSRTSQETQYF. The DNA for the CDR3 is TGTGCCAGCAGTTACTCGAGGACTAGTCAAGAGACCCAGTACTTC. The chain recombines TRBV6-5 with TRBJ2-5; 7 nucleotides line up with TRBD2. CDR1 is MNHEY, CDR2 SVGAGI, per germline. CDR3 length: 15 residues. V was clipped by 0 bases and J by 2 bases; unmatched bases: 3.